This T cell receptor beta chain came from a study of CD8 T cells in Susac syndrome. Per the germline V gene, CDR1 is DFQATT and CDR2 is SNEGSKA (reference sequence). The CDR3 extends over 13 amino acids. Trimming stripped 4 bases from V and 5 bases from J, with 12 bases between. Negative magnetic isolation gave CD8+ and CD4+ cells; FACS enriched CD8+ TEMRA. RNA, at roughly 0.45 to 1 ug, was reverse transcribed with random hexamers. Amplification of TCR beta CDR3 by immunoSEQ multiplex PCR spanned 54 Vbeta and 13 Jbeta. TCRdb re-analysed the immunoSEQ multiplex PCR reads in MiXCR, keeping a single row per CDR3 protein. This sample has 150,000 to 200,000 distinct CDR3 sequences, with 92% found just once.

The TCR was taken from a human donor in good health. The J gene is TRBJ1-5, the V gene TRBV20-1; D might be TRBD1 (6 bases). Sequencing input: CD4+ T cells from PBMCs. The CDR3 bases are TGCAGTGCTAAGGGGGACGGGGATCAGCCCCAGCATTTT. It is translated as CSAKGDGDQPQHF.